This T cell receptor beta chain was retrieved from a study of cytomegalovirus exposure and HLA in healthy donors (dated by TCRdb to the late 2010s). Regarding the research as a whole: According to an earlier analysis of around 600 of the donors, 150 million to 200 million T cells yielded roughly 100 million unique TCR beta sequences and roughly 280 Gb of sequence data. Roughly 300 gigabases of sequencing data and around 80 million unique TCR sequences made up an early release that covered fewer than 650 HLA-typed donors. Of the 350 to 450 genotyped donors, 75% to 85% were placed in the genetic ancestry cluster associated with self-reported Caucasian donors. The study was designed to test whether signatures of past pathogen exposure could be identified by cataloging public T cell receptors. The T cell repertoires of under 750 subjects were profiled by immunosequencing and related to cytomegalovirus serostatus. In addition to the first cohort of 650 to 800 subjects, a separate validation cohort of approximately 110 different subjects was used. To predict cytomegalovirus infection status, the study brought together high-throughput TCR immunosequencing, statistical association of individual TCRs with disease status, and machine learning. In a later analysis, previously published TCR beta repertoires from some 640 donors were re-analyzed and high-resolution HLA genotyping was added so that TCR occurrence patterns could be studied. Rather than drawing on any new phenotypic data, the later analysis identified candidate immune exposures from TCR beta sequences and the way those sequences occurred across donors. An earlier analysis of 450 to 750 of the donors used high-throughput TCR beta sequencing to judge whether each TCR beta V gene segment behaved as functional or pseudogenic. Donor age, sex, ethnicity and CMV serostatus were collected together with the repertoire data. A later genetic analysis took genome-wide SNP genotypes for about three fifths of the 666 donors and used that subset as a discovery cohort. All discovery cohort repertoires had been generated using a single sequencing platform. Class I and class II HLA loci were covered by the typing at four-digit resolution. Typing coverage varied by locus: roughly 620-640 donors for A, B, C, DRB1 and DQB1; some 520 for DQA1; around 570 for DPA1; some 470 for DPB1. Because of strong linkage in the cohort, roughly five DR-DQ haplotypes were treated as single units for association and clustering. Across some 400 genotyped donors of the cohort, an average of roughly 200,000 unique TCR beta nucleotide sequences per donor were sequenced, and roughly 20% of those sequences were non-productive. Broad study findings and their caveats: In a later analysis, most CMV-associated TCR beta chains were found to appear HLA-restricted, with HLA associations seemingly driven largely by CMV exposure. Strong co-occurrence of HLA alleles, especially DR and DQ, made assigning TCR associations to individual alleles difficult. The presence/absence analyses assumed that sequencing depth was roughly uniform across donors, and that assumption may not be true. A cluster of highly shared sequence variants was judged likely to represent a technical artifact of the sequencing pipeline. Correlated functional status among segregating V segments might be attributable to linkage disequilibrium, but an unknown experimental factor could not be ruled out. In a later analysis, HLA-associated TCR beta chains showed more clonal expansion and lower generation probabilities than non-associated chains that were equally common. A few of the identified cytomegalovirus-associated TCR beta chains were confirmed in vitro to be specific for cytomegalovirus antigens. In a later analysis, more than 15,000 TCR beta sequences were associated with specific HLA alleles at a false discovery rate of 0.05. Most TCR sequences were observed very rarely across donors, whereas some public TCRs were present in many individuals. The earlier analysis of around 600 of the donors excluded seventeen rarely observed V segments, including chromosome 9 orphons, because counts were too low. Immune exposure information for the cohort was limited to CMV serostatus. Compared with the roughly 720-donor mean, donors in an Asian-associated ancestry cluster had fewer N-insertions in productive TCRs, according to a later genetic analysis. HLA typing was unavailable for some donors at each locus, so association tests used only the typed subset. This cohort had only TCR beta chains sequenced, and the lack of alpha or paired-chain data limited which features could be detected. Broadly in line with IMGT annotations, most TCR beta V segments showed up in productive rearrangements about 87% or about 30% of the time in an earlier analysis of several hundred of the donors. A further reported finding was that TCR beta sequences accurately predicted the HLA-A and HLA-B alleles for most subjects in the first cohort. The authors suggested that the approach could potentially be generalized to other disease states and immunological phenotypes. An association between a missense DCLRE1C variant and V-gene and J-gene trimming of TCR beta chains was found in a later genetic analysis and replicated in an independent cohort. The classifier was reported to diagnose cytomegalovirus status with high specificity and sensitivity in both the original cohort and the validation cohort. A total of roughly 160 TCR beta chains were listed by the study as associated with cytomegalovirus. In a later analysis, several top co-occurrence clusters were reported to appear linked to parvovirus B19, influenza, CMV and Epstein-Barr virus. A later analysis found that TCR association rates varied across HLA loci, with DRB1 alleles showing the most associated TCRs and HLA-C alleles the fewest.

On this clone itself: The specificity of this receptor is unknown. Per-base quality was not reported, and no clone a single base away is much larger than it.

Library preparation employed the immunoSEQ multiplex PCR assay. For the multiplex PCR, a mixture combining 60 forward primers for TCR Vbeta segments and 13 reverse primers for TCR Jbeta segments was used. The CDR3 region of rearranged TCR beta genes was amplified from genomic DNA by a multiplex PCR assay. Amplified TCR beta libraries were sequenced as 87-base-pair reads on the Illumina HiSeq System. The paper's processing steps were these. Across the 600 to 700 repertoires, a later analysis counted tens of millions of unique TCR beta chains, around 11 million of which were shared by at least two donors. Raw reads were error-corrected and collapsed into unique sequences with a nearest-neighbor algorithm that merged closely related sequences to remove PCR and sequencing errors. V, D and J gene segments were assigned by aligning CDR3 sequences to IMGT reference sequences. For a sequence to be retained, at least a six-nucleotide match to both a V gene segment and a J gene segment was required. Rearrangements were called productive when the CDR3 lacked stop codons and stayed in frame with V and J; all others were non-productive. Following IMGT convention, CDR3 was defined as the stretch from the second conserved V-encoded cysteine up to the conserved J-encoded phenylalanine. The earlier analysis of roughly 590 of the donors excluded any sequence lacking an unambiguous match to a single V gene segment. In an earlier analysis of about 590 of the donors, a V segment was called functional when productive rearrangements were above 56.7%, and segregating when the standard deviation between donors exceeded 5%. A statistical classification framework was developed to diagnose cytomegalovirus status using the catalog of TCR beta chain sequences. A later analysis assigned V and J genes by comparing TCR nucleotide sequences with IMGT/GENE-DB human TR gene sequences. In a later analysis, CDR3 sequences and most-parsimonious VDJ recombination scenarios were assigned using the TCRdist pipeline. In a later analysis, each TCR beta chain was defined by its CDR3 amino acid sequence together with its V-gene family, and reads lacking a unique V-gene family were excluded. In a later analysis, 550 to 650 highly shared, low-generation-probability nucleotide sequences were removed to address suspected cross-contamination and a sequencing artifact. For each public chain, a later analysis derived a clonal expansion index from normalized ranks of inferred template counts within each repertoire. In a later analysis, generation probabilities were computed using a VDJ recombination model fitted to out-of-frame rearrangements, and the results were checked against IGoR. In a later analysis, hypergeometric tests were used to score TCR-TCR, TCR-HLA and TCR-CMV co-occurrence, with a repertoire-size bias correction applied to TCR pairs. False discovery rates were estimated in a later analysis by permuting HLA or CMV assignments 20 times. In a later analysis, co-occurring TCRs were grouped using DBSCAN, and TCRdist sequence similarity was added for clustering within HLA-allele-positive subsets. Co-occurrence clustering excluded repertoires with fewer than 30,000 or more than 120,000 public chains, plus five with anomalous nucleotide sharing. This immuneACCESS table, as held by TCRdb, lists in-frame sequences with V and J called but not all clones. Of the missing ones, under half trace to an unresolved V gene in checked studies; the others have no known cause. V and J calls plus clone size are reproduced from that table; the DNA served to infer D and trimming. The sample records 100,000 to 150,000 clones, 65% to 80% of which are singletons. The ten largest make up 4.2% of the sample.

The cohort consisted of approximately 690 healthy bone marrow donors. Cohort members were all nominally healthy when sampled, although unrecorded immune exposures were likely present. The donor was CMV seropositive and belonged to the group of 250 to 300 seropositive cohort members. A peripheral blood sample was provided by each donor, and peripheral blood mononuclear cells were used for TCR beta sequencing. The Qiagen DNeasy Blood Extraction Kit was used to extract genomic DNA from the blood cell samples. The sequencing input was PBMCs. This receptor was taken from a male donor in good health and CMV-seropositive.

The nucleotide sequence is given as TGTGCCAGCAGCTTAGATGGTTGGAGTCTGTTTTTT. Its protein is CASSLDGWSLFF. The V gene is TRBV11-2 and the J gene is TRBJ1-4; the D segment cannot be called with confidence. V was cut back by 0 bases and J by 14 bases, leaving a gap of 10 bases between them. For CDR1 and CDR2, the germline V gene lists SGHAT and FQNNGV. The CDR3 numbers 12 residues from cysteine through phenylalanine. Only the CDR3 part of the read is kept: 36 bases, read in frame from the first base.